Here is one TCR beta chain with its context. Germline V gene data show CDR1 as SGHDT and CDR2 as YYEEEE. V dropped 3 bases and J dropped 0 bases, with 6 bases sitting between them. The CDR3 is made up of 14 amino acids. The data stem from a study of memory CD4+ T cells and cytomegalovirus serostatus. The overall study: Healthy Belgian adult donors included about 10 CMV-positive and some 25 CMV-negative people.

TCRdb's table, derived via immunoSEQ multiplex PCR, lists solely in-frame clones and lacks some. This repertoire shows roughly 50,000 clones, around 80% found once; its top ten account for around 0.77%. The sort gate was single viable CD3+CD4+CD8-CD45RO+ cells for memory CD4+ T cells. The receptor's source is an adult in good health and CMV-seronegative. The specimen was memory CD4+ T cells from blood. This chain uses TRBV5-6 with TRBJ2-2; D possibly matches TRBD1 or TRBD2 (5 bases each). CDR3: CASSSGPNTGELFF. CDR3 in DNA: TGTGCCAGCAGCTCGGGACCGAACACCGGGGAGCTGTTTTTT. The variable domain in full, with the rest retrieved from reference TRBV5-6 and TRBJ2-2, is DAGVTQSPTHLIKTRGQQVTLRCSPKSGHDTVSWYQQALGQGPQFIFQYYEEEERQRGNFPDRFSGHQFPNYSSELNVNALLLGDSALYLCASSSGPNTGELFFGEGSRLTVL.